A single sample gave rise to the 18 T cell receptor beta chains below, sequenced in a study of T-cell memory formation after mild COVID-19. TCRdb called the 5' RACE reads again in MiXCR, with one record for every CDR3 protein. The sample lists 530,000 or so distinct CDR3 sequences; 17% were seen once. Material: PBMCs or a T cell subset sorted from them (not recorded which). These receptors were taken from an adult woman who had mild COVID-19 (a few samples of this study predate the infection). Cell type and time point are not known.

This chain joins TRBV10-3 and TRBJ2-1; maybe TRBD2 (6 bases). CDR1 ENHRY and CDR2 SYGVKD come from the germline V gene. The CDR3 is 15 amino acids. V was shortened by 7 bases and J by 5 bases, with 18 bases between the two germline ends. This CDR3 is CAIKGSGAENNEQFF. In DNA, the CDR3 is TGTGCCATCAAGGGTAGCGGCGCGGAAAACAATGAGCAGTTCTTC.

V and J are TRBV5-4 and TRBJ2-7; either TRBD1 or TRBD2 may supply D (5 bases each). V was pared by 3 bases and J by 0 bases, with 10 bases between. This CDR3 spans 14 amino acids. Germline V gene lookup returns CDR1 SGHNT and CDR2 YYREEE (reference sequence). CDR3 nucleotides: TGTGCCAGCAGCTGGGGGAGTCCCTCCTACGAGCAGTACTTC. Protein product: CASSWGSPSYEQYF.

The rearrangement joins TRBV27 to TRBJ2-5; 11 bases are shared with TRBD2. The CDR3 covers 16 residues. Germline lookup yields CDR1 MNHEY and CDR2 SMNVEV (reference sequence). J was trimmed by 5 bases and V by 6 bases; bases with no gene match: 11. The CDR3 is CASRPGLAERGETQYF. DNA for the CDR3: TGTGCCAGCAGACCGGGACTAGCGGAGCGAGGGGAGACCCAGTACTTC.

This chain uses TRBV7-2 with TRBJ2-2; D is ambiguous. Germline assignment: CDR1 SGHTA and CDR2 FQGNSA. V lost 5 bases, J lost 2 bases, and 6 bases lay in between. The CDR3 runs to 13 residues. For the CDR3, the DNA is TGTGCCAGCAGCGTCGCCAACACCGGGGAGCTGTTTTTT. The encoded protein is CASSVANTGELFF.

This clonotype was seen more than once but under ten times. The V gene is TRBV7-3, the J gene TRBJ2-5, with D possibly being TRBD1 or TRBD2 (5 bases each). Deletions cut 5 bases from V and 2 bases from J, with 15 bases between. The CDR3 is 15 residues long. The germline V gene has CDR1 SGHTA and CDR2 FQGTGA. The CDR3 spells CASSPTGGWQETQYF. The CDR3 nucleotides are TGTGCCAGCAGCCCGACTGGGGGTTGGCAAGAGACCCAGTACTTC. Full variable domain (remainder filled in from reference TRBV7-3 and TRBJ2-5): GAGVSQTPSNKVTEKGKYVELRCDPISGHTALYWYRQSLGQGPEFLIYFQGTGAADDSGLPNDRFFAVRPEGSVSTLKIQRTERGDSAVYLCASSPTGGWQETQYFGPGTRLLVL.

V is TRBV29-1 and J is TRBJ2-1; 7 bases fit TRBD1. Germline CDR1 is SQVTM and CDR2 is ANQGSEA. There are 14 residues in the CDR3. V was pared by 5 bases and J by 2 bases, with 6 bases of the junction left unmatched. The CDR3 DNA reads as TGCAGCGTTACCCGACAGGGACCCTACAATGAGCAGTTCTTC. It yields the protein CSVTRQGPYNEQFF.

Many counts were recorded for this clonotype. The chain uses TRBV4-3 and TRBJ2-7; tentatively, D is TRBD2 (6 bases). The CDR3 sequence is 15 residues long. Between the trimmed V and J ends, which lost 0 bases and 2 bases, there was a span of 11 bases. Germline lookup yields CDR1 LGHNA and CDR2 YSLEER. This chain's CDR3 is CASSQDEQRAYEQYF. The CDR3 coding sequence is TGCGCCAGCAGCCAAGATGAGCAGCGGGCCTACGAGCAGTACTTC.

DNA for the CDR3: TGTGCCAGCAGCTTGATGACCTTTTACGATATCGGCATTCAGTACTTC. Translated, it gives CASSLMTFYDIGIQYF. J is TRBJ2-4 and V is TRBV7-2; D is ambiguous. With 3 bases removed from V and 9 bases from J, the gap between germline ends came to 21 bases. Germline V gene sequence: CDR1 SGHTA, CDR2 FQGNSA. CDR3 length: 16 amino acids.

This clonotype was seen ten or more times. The chain uses TRBV5-4 and TRBJ2-1, with 7 bases matching TRBD1. The length of the CDR3 is 13 residues. V lost 3 bases to trimming and J lost 9 bases; unmatched junction nucleotides: 6. CDR1 is SGHNT and CDR2 is YYREEE in the germline V gene (reference sequence). The chain's CDR3 is CASSSDRVLEQFF. CDR3 DNA sequence: TGTGCCAGCAGCTCCGACAGGGTCCTTGAGCAGTTCTTC. The variable domain in full, completed from reference TRBV5-4 and TRBJ2-1, reads ETGVTQSPTHLIKTRGQQVTLRCSSQSGHNTVSWYQQALGQGPQFIFQYYREEENGRGNFPPRFSGLQFPNYSSELNVNALELDDSALYLCASSSDRVLEQFFGPGTRLTVL.

This clonotype was counted between two and nine times. The V and J genes are TRBV5-4 and TRBJ2-3, with D perhaps TRBD1 (5 bases). V lost 2 bases, J lost 0 bases, and 22 bases lay in between. The CDR3 has 19 residues. Germline V gene data show CDR1 as SGHNT and CDR2 as YYREEE (reference sequence). The CDR3 here is CASSFYISRRGSSTDTQYF. CDR3 in DNA: TGTGCCAGCAGCTTCTATATATCGCGTAGGGGCTCTAGCACAGATACGCAGTATTTT.

This clonotype was observed a handful of times. J is TRBJ2-5 and V is TRBV6-1, with D maybe TRBD1 (7 bases). Per germline, CDR1 MNHNS and CDR2 SASEGT. The CDR3 has 24 amino acids. V was shortened by 0 bases and J by 6 bases, with 41 bases between the two germline ends. The CDR3 DNA is TGTGCCAGCAGTGAAGCCACGACGGACTACCTCCTGACAGGGATCAGCCCTCCCCGACAGACCCAGTACTTC. It specifies CASSEATTDYLLTGISPPRQTQYF.

This chain joins TRBV5-1 and TRBJ1-1, with D perhaps TRBD1 (6 bases). The V end lost 3 bases, the J end lost 4 bases, and 22 bases lay between the germline ends. This CDR3 region has 17 residues. CDR1 is SGHRS, CDR2 YFSETQ, per germline. Written as DNA, the CDR3 is TGCGCCAGCAGCTCGGGCCCGGGGGGCGGTCCATCCACTGAAGCTTTCTTT. This codes for CASSSGPGGGPSTEAFF.

This clonotype was counted a few times. The rearrangement links TRBV12-3 or TRBV12-4 to TRBJ2-7; possible D gene TRBD2, 6 bases. V was clipped by 5 bases and J by 6 bases, with 20 bases between them. This CDR3 contains 15 residues. CDR3 residues: CASSPPRGTALEQYF. DNA for the CDR3: TGTGCCAGCAGTCCGCCGCGGGGCACGGCGCTCGAGCAGTACTTC.

This clonotype has just a few counts. V is TRBV12-3 or TRBV12-4 and J is TRBJ1-1; D is ambiguous. The CDR3 contains 14 residues. V was clipped by 6 bases and J by 2 bases, with 13 bases between them. The CDR3 nucleotides read TGTGCCAGCAGACCGGGTCCCTATAACACTGAAGCTTTCTTT. Translation: CASRPGPYNTEAFF.

This clonotype occurred a few times. V is TRBV6-2 or TRBV6-3 and J is TRBJ1-2; TRBD1 is a possible D gene (5 bases). The CDR3 is made up of 13 amino acids. Germline V gene lookup returns CDR1 MNHEY and CDR2 SVGEGT. V was trimmed by 7 bases and J by 7 bases, leaving 16 bases between them. CDR3: CASTTAGRFGYTF. The CDR3 DNA reads as TGTGCCAGCACTACCGCAGGGCGTTTTGGCTACACCTTC.

This clonotype was seen only a few times. The chain combines TRBV19 with TRBJ2-3; 7 bases agree with TRBD2. Germline V lookup: CDR1 LNHDA, CDR2 SQIVND (reference sequence). V was pared by 4 bases and J by 3 bases, with 10 bases of the junction left unmatched. The CDR3 covers 16 residues. CDR3 nucleotide sequence: TGTGCCAGTAGTAGTTTCGGCGGGGGTAGGACAGATACGCAGTATTTT. This translates into CASSSFGGGRTDTQYF.

The chain uses TRBV21-1 and TRBJ2-2. TRBV21-1 is reported as a pseudogene. The CDR3 spans 14 residues. The CDR3 DNA reads as TGTGCCAGCAAGGCCTGGGAGAACACCGGGGAGCTGTTTTTT. The encoded protein is CASKAWENTGELFF.

This clonotype was seen many times. The CDR3 DNA reads as TGTGCCAGCAGCTTACAGGGGTCTCGCGAGCAGTACTTC. Amino acid sequence: CASSLQGSREQYF. The chain is built from TRBV5-5 and TRBJ2-7; TRBD1 agrees at 7 bases. CDR3 length: 13 amino acids. V gave up 2 bases and J gave up 6 bases; unmatched junction bases: 5. Germline CDR1 is SGHKS and CDR2 is YYEKEE (reference sequence).